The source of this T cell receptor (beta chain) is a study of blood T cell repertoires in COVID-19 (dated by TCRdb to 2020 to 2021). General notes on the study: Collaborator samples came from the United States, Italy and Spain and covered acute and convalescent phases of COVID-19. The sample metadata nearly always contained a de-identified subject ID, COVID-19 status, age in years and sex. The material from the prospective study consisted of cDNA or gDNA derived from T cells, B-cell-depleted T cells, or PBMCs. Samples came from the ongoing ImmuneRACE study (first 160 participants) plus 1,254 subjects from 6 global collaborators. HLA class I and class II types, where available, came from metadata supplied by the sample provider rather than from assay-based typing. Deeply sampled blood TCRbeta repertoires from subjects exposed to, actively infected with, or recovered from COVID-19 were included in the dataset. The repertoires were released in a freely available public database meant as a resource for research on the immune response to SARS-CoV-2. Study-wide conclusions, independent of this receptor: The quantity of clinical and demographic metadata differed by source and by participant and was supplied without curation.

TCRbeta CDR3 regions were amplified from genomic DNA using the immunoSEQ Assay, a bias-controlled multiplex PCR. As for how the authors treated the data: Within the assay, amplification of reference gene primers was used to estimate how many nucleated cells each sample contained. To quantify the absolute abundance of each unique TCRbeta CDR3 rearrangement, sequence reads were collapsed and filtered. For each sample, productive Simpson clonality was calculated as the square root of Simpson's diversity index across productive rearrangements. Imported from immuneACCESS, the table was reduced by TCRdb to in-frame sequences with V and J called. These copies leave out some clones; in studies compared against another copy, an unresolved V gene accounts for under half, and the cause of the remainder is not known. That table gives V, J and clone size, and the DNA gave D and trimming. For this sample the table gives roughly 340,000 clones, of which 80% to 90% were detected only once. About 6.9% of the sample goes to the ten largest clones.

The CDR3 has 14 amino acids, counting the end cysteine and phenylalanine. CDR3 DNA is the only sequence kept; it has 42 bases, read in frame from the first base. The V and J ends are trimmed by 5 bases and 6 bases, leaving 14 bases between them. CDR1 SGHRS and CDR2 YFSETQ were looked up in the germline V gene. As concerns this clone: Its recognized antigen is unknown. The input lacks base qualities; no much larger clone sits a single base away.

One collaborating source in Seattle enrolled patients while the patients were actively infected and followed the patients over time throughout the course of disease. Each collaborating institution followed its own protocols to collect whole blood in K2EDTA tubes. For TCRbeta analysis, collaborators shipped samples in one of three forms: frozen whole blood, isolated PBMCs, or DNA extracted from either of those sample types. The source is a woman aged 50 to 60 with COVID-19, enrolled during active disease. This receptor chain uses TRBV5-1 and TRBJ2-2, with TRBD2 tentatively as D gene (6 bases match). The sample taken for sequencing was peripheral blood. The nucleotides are TGCGCCAGCAGTCAGGACCGGGAGTCCGGGGAGCTGTTTTTT. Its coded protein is CASSQDRESGELFF.